There are a few counts of the clone carrying this TCR beta chain. Antigen unknown. Building the TCR beta libraries relied on iRepertoire HTBI primers, and CDR3 regions underwent Arm-PCR. MiXCR was run by TCRdb on the multiplex PCR reads, yielding one entry per CDR3 protein. The sample has some 600,000 distinct CDR3 sequences, roughly 15% seen once. Time point specified: newly diagnosed GD, antithyroid drugs for less than 3 months. PBMC RNA was the source of the TCR library. Graves' disease was diagnosed by American Thyroid Association guidelines. These data originate in a study of regulatory T cells in long-lasting Graves disease. Study conclusions and caveats: Accuracy was perhaps lowered by the small sample size. There was favoring of TRBV28, TRBJ1-2 and TRBJ2-5 in persistent disease.

CDR1 is DFQATT, CDR2 SNEGSKA, per germline (reference sequence). The V gene lost 4 bases and the J gene lost 4 bases, with 14 bases spanning the gap. The CDR3 has 14 residues. The same sample was also studied in work on T cells in Graves' hyperthyroidism and ophthalmopathy. That work states: Most clonotypes expanded in the thyroid (above 0.001) were also present in blood.

This clonotype was sampled from a young man with Graves disease. The chain recombines TRBV20-1 with TRBJ2-1, with unresolved D. Sequencing was performed on peripheral blood mononuclear cells (PBMCs), taken at new diagnosis, from a patient treated with antithyroid drugs. CDR3 sequence (DNA): TGCAGTGCTACAGACCGCCTCCTTTACAATGAGCAGTTCTTC. Amino acid sequence: CSATDRLLYNEQFF.